These 23 T cell receptor beta chains were sequenced from one sample in a study of T-cell memory formation after mild COVID-19. TCRdb fed the 5' RACE reads into MiXCR, producing one record per CDR3 protein. The table records 550,000 to 600,000 distinct CDR3 sequences, roughly 20% of them present only once. Sequenced input: PBMCs or a T cell subset sorted from them (not recorded which). The receptors stem from an adult woman who had mild COVID-19 (a few samples of this study predate the infection). Cell type and time point are not known.

The chain uses TRBV19 and TRBJ1-2; TRBD1 matches at 7 bases. The J segment lost 8 bases and the V segment lost 5 bases, leaving 11 bases of the junction unmatched. From germline, CDR1 is LNHDA and CDR2 SQIVND (reference sequence). The CDR3 has 14 amino acids. The CDR3 coding sequence is TGTGCCAGTAGTGCTCGACAGGGATTGCGAGGCTACACCTTC. Amino acids: CASSARQGLRGYTF.

V and J are TRBV5-1 and TRBJ2-2; D is perhaps TRBD1 (6 bases). The CDR3 has 13 residues. Trimming took 4 bases from V and 5 from J, leaving 9 bases between them. From germline, CDR1 is SGHRS and CDR2 YFSETQ. The CDR3 nucleotides read TGCGCCAGCAGCAAAACAGGGACCGGGGAGCTGTTTTTT. Translation gives CASSKTGTGELFF.

The rearrangement links TRBV7-8 to TRBJ2-3; the match to TRBD2 covers 8 bases. The germline V gene encodes CDR1 SGHVS and CDR2 FQNEAQ. The V and J ends lost 4 bases and 4 bases, in that order; junction bases with no gene match: 10. This CDR3 has 16 residues. CDR3 nucleotide sequence: TGTGCCAGCAGCTGGTCGGCGGGGGGAAAACCAGATACGCAGTATTTT. Translated, it gives CASSWSAGGKPDTQYF.

This clonotype came up a few times. The chain uses TRBV4-1 and TRBJ2-2; 9 nucleotides agree with TRBD1. CDR3 length: 18 residues. CDR1 is MGHRA and CDR2 is YSYEKL in the germline V gene. J gave up 4 bases and V 7 bases, and 16 bases lay outside the gene matches. CDR3 protein: CASNNRGAGTGFTGELFF. CDR3 bases: TGCGCCAGCAACAATAGAGGAGCCGGGACAGGGTTCACCGGGGAGCTGTTTTTT.

The sample holds a few counts of this clonotype. V and J are TRBV9 and TRBJ2-1; the D gene is possibly TRBD2 (5 bases). V was shortened by 1 base and J by 8 bases, with 13 bases between the two germline ends. Germline V gene lookup returns CDR1 SGDLS and CDR2 YYNGEE. This CDR3 has 14 amino acids. The CDR3 sequence: CASSVSGGSDEQFF. In DNA form, the CDR3 reads TGTGCCAGCAGCGTATCCGGAGGATCGGATGAGCAGTTCTTC.

In its sample, this clonotype was seen a few times. CDR3 loop: CASSTGQGEESSSYNEQFF. The CDR3 DNA reads as TGCGCCAGCAGCACAGGACAGGGGGAAGAGTCCAGCTCCTACAATGAGCAGTTCTTC. This chain links TRBV4-1 with TRBJ2-1; 10 nucleotides align to TRBD1. The CDR3 sequence is 19 residues long. Per the germline V gene, CDR1 is MGHRA and CDR2 is YSYEKL. J was trimmed by 0 bases and V by 5 bases; bases with no gene match: 13.

This clonotype has ten or more counts. This chain joins TRBV7-9 and TRBJ2-3; D gene ambiguous. This CDR3 comprises 13 residues. Germline V gives CDR1 SEHNR, CDR2 FQNEAQ (reference sequence). V lost 8 bases and J lost 6, with 15 bases in between. The CDR3 loop reads CASAKPPLDTQYF. The CDR3, as DNA: TGTGCCAGCGCAAAGCCCCCCCTGGATACGCAGTATTTT.

This rearrangement joins TRBV6-1 to TRBJ2-3; TRBD2 matches 7 bases. The CDR3 runs 15 residues. V lost 3 bases to trimming and J lost 4 bases; unmatched junction nucleotides: 7. In germline, CDR1 is MNHNS, CDR2 SASEGT. The CDR3 nucleotides are TGTGCCAGCAGTGAGACCCGGGGAGGGGCAGATACGCAGTATTTT. The encoded protein is CASSETRGGADTQYF.

The sample holds a few counts of this clonotype. CDR3 residues: CASSLSNVDTQYF. DNA for the CDR3: TGCGCCAGCAGCTTGTCTAACGTAGATACGCAGTATTTT. The gene calls are TRBV5-1 and TRBJ2-3, with D unresolved. This CDR3 is 13 amino acids long. The ends were cut back, 1 base at V and 5 bases at J, with 8 bases in the middle. Germline-derived CDR1 and CDR2 are SGHRS and YFSETQ.

This clonotype was found a few times. This rearrangement joins TRBV24-1 to TRBJ2-1; possibly TRBD2 for D (7 bases). The V and J ends lost 5 bases and 7 bases respectively, with 20 bases between them. Germline CDR1 is KGHDR and CDR2 is SFDVKD. This CDR3 region has 16 residues. CDR3 coding DNA: TGTGCCACCAGTGCCTTAGGGAGGGGGTGGGTGAATGAGCAGTTCTTC. This sequence encodes CATSALGRGWVNEQFF.

This clonotype turned up a few times. V gene TRBV11-2 combines with J gene TRBJ2-5; a possible D gene is TRBD2 (6 bases). CDR3 length equals 14 residues. Trimming cost V 1 base and J 4 bases, with 10 bases left between them. Germline V gives CDR1 SGHAT, CDR2 FQNNGV. This CDR3 is CASSLGVRGETQYF. As DNA, the CDR3 is TGTGCCAGCAGCTTAGGGGTGCGGGGAGAGACCCAGTACTTC.

This clonotype was seen repeatedly, ten times or more. The chain uses TRBV5-6 and TRBJ2-3, with 11 positions matching TRBD2. Trimming at V came to 7 bases and at J to 2 bases, leaving 6 bases not matched to a gene. The CDR3 totals 15 residues. Germline V gene sequence: CDR1 SGHDT, CDR2 YYEEEE. For the CDR3, the DNA is TGTGCCAGCTTACTAGCGGGGGCCGTCACAGATACGCAGTATTTT. This gives the protein CASLLAGAVTDTQYF.

V and J are TRBV4-1 and TRBJ2-7, with 9 bases aligning to TRBD2. The CDR3 runs 15 residues. V was pared by 2 bases and J by 5 bases, with 7 bases of the junction left unmatched. The germline gives CDR1 MGHRA, CDR2 YSYEKL. CDR3 region: CASSQRERGAHEQYF. In nucleotides, the CDR3 is TGCGCCAGCAGCCAAAGAGAGCGGGGGGCTCACGAGCAGTACTTC.

This clonotype showed up just a few times. J is TRBJ1-1 and V is TRBV4-1; D gene ambiguous. Trimming pared 3 bases from V and 7 bases from J, leaving 12 bases between. Germline CDR1 is MGHRA and CDR2 is YSYEKL. CDR3 size: 13 residues. CDR3 in amino acids: CASSHLAPDEAFF. The CDR3 bases are TGCGCCAGCAGCCACCTCGCACCAGATGAAGCTTTCTTT.

This clonotype has ten or more counts. The chain links TRBV7-9 to TRBJ1-1, with no clear D. The CDR3 totals 15 residues. The V gene lost 3 bases and the J gene lost 0 bases, with 11 bases spanning the gap. The germline CDR1 and CDR2 sequences are SEHNR and FQNEAQ (reference sequence). CDR3 residues: CASSFLPVMNTEAFF. The CDR3 nucleotides read TGTGCCAGCAGCTTCCTACCAGTCATGAACACTGAAGCTTTCTTT. Using reference TRBV7-9 and TRBJ1-1 for the parts outside the CDR3, the full variable domain is DTGVSQNPRHKITKRGQNVTFRCDPISEHNRLYWYRQTLGQGPEFLTYFQNEAQLEKSRLLSDRFSAERPKGSFSTLEIQRTEQGDSAMYLCASSFLPVMNTEAFFGQGTRLTVV.

This clonotype has more than one count but fewer than ten. This rearrangement joins TRBV7-9 to TRBJ2-7, with D perhaps matching TRBD1 or TRBD2 (5 bases each). V was clipped by 10 bases and J by 0 bases, with 13 bases between them. The CDR3 is 13 residues long. CDR1 and CDR2 (germline): SEHNR, FQNEAQ (reference sequence). The CDR3 here is CATIGTSSYEQYF. The CDR3 DNA is TGTGCCACCATCGGGACGTCCTCCTACGAGCAGTACTTC.

The chain recombines TRBV12-3 or TRBV12-4 with TRBJ1-6; 7 bases agree with TRBD1. The CDR3 contains 15 residues. V lost 3 bases and J lost 7; bases outside the gene matches: 6. CDR3 DNA sequence: TGTGCCAGCAGTTTTCAGTCCAGGGGGAATTCACCCCTCCACTTT. It is translated as CASSFQSRGNSPLHF.

This clonotype was picked up many times. The chain couples TRBV27 to TRBJ1-6, with a tentative D call TRBD1 (6 bases). Germline CDR1 is MNHEY and CDR2 is SMNVEV (reference sequence). The CDR3 spans 16 residues. V lost 6 bases and J lost 8, with 20 bases in between. CDR3 loop: CASRALWGGLDSPLHF. CDR3 nucleotides: TGTGCCAGCAGGGCCCTTTGGGGGGGGCTGGATTCACCCCTCCACTTT.

The chain uses TRBV9 and TRBJ2-7; possibly TRBD1 or TRBD2 for D (5 bases each). V lost 3 bases, J lost 7 bases, and 17 bases lay in between. The CDR3 spans 14 residues. Germline V gives CDR1 SGDLS, CDR2 YYNGEE. CDR3 region: CASSAGTQTPEQYF. The CDR3 region has the DNA TGTGCCAGCAGCGCCGGGACCCAAACGCCGGAGCAGTACTTC.

This clonotype was counted only a few times. The chain uses TRBV27 and TRBJ2-3; 11 bases line up with TRBD2. The CDR3 runs 21 residues. The V gene's germline CDR1 is MNHEY and CDR2 SMNVEV (reference sequence). The ends lost 6 bases at V and 0 bases at J; junction bases unmatched: 20. CDR3 DNA: TGTGCCAGCAGCCCCCCGGCCGGGCTAGCGGGAGGATACCAAAGCACAGATACGCAGTATTTT. Translation gives CASSPPAGLAGGYQSTDTQYF.

In its sample, this clonotype was seen a few times. This chain uses TRBV5-1 with TRBJ2-7; possible D gene TRBD1, 5 bases. The CDR3 extends over 13 amino acids. Trimming removed 5 bases at V and 6 bases at J, with 15 bases between. The V gene's germline CDR1 is SGHRS and CDR2 YFSETQ. The CDR3 nucleotides read TGCGCCAGCAGAACAGTAGGGGCGTCCGAGCAGTACTTC. This encodes CASRTVGASEQYF. Full variable domain (missing parts from reference TRBV5-1 and TRBJ2-7): KAGVTQTPRYLIKTRGQQVTLSCSPISGHRSVSWYQQTPGQGLQFLFEYFSETQRNKGNFPGRFSGRQFSNSRSEMNVSTLELGDSALYLCASRTVGASEQYFGPGTRLTVT.

The genes are TRBV6-2 or TRBV6-3 and TRBJ2-7; D not resolved. This CDR3 has 14 amino acids. V was trimmed by 6 bases and J by 4 bases, leaving 16 bases between them. In germline, CDR1 is MNHEY, CDR2 SVGEGT. CDR3 sequence (DNA): TGTGCCAGCAGCCACGAAAGAAGGGTGTACGAGCAGTACTTC. Translating gives CASSHERRVYEQYF.

The V call is TRBV29-1, the J call TRBJ2-3; TRBD1 might be the D (6 bases). The CDR3 is 15 residues long. Per germline, CDR1 SQVTM and CDR2 ANQGSEA. The V end was cut by 1 base, the J end by 4 bases, with 15 bases between. The CDR3 reads CSVEAIRGGPDTQYF. The CDR3 DNA sequence: TGCAGCGTTGAAGCGATACGTGGGGGCCCAGATACGCAGTATTTT.